The 4 T cell receptor beta chains below all came from one sample that was sequenced in a study of T cell repertoires in cytomegalovirus infection. TCRdb reprocessed the reads via MiXCR and lists one record per CDR3 protein. The repertoire includes some 300,000 distinct CDR3 sequences, approximately 10% of them detected once, and less than 3% sits in the top ten. Sequenced: PBMCs. Receptor source: a human donor in good health (CMV status not recorded). Some clones in this sample may be carry-over from other donors' samples.

This clonotype was picked up many times. The chain joins TRBV11-3 to TRBJ1-1, with a weak D call TRBD1 (6 bases). Germline lookup yields CDR1 SGHNT and CDR2 YENEEA. This CDR3 contains 17 residues. V was shortened by 1 base and J by 3 bases, with 18 bases between the two germline ends. This chain's CDR3 is CASSLGGHLRLHTEAFF. The CDR3 DNA is TGTGCCAGCAGCTTAGGGGGACACCTCCGCCTGCACACTGAAGCTTTCTTT.

This clonotype has ten or more counts. V and J are TRBV7-2 and TRBJ1-5, with D possibly matching TRBD1 (5 bases). Trimming removed 3 bases from V and 5 bases from J, with 11 bases in between. The CDR3 runs 14 residues. Germline assignment: CDR1 SGHTA and CDR2 FQGNSA. CDR3 in DNA: TGTGCCAGCAGCTTGCAGGGAATTGATCAGCCCCAGCATTTT. Translation gives CASSLQGIDQPQHF. The variable domain in full, completed from reference TRBV7-2 and TRBJ1-5, reads GAGVSQSPSNKVTEKGKDVELRCDPISGHTALYWYRQSLGQGLEFLIYFQGNSAPDKSGLPSDRFSAERTGGSVSTLTIQRTQQEDSAVYLCASSLQGIDQPQHFGDGTRLSIL.

Many counts were recorded for this clonotype. V usage is TRBV7-8 and J usage is TRBJ1-1; 10 bases agree with TRBD1. The CDR3 has 16 amino acids. Trimming took 2 bases from V and 1 from J; bases not matched to a gene: 4. Per germline, CDR1 SGHVS and CDR2 FQNEAQ. CDR3 protein: CASSLRDRGSNTEAFF. The CDR3 DNA reads as TGTGCCAGCAGCTTACGGGACAGGGGCTCGAACACTGAAGCTTTCTTT.

In its sample, this clonotype was seen a few times. The chain is built from TRBV28 and TRBJ1-5; D is uncertain. The V gene's germline CDR1 is MDHEN and CDR2 SYDVKM. The V end lost 3 bases, the J end lost 2 bases, and 8 bases lay between the germline ends. The CDR3 length is 14 residues. Here the CDR3 reads CASSFTSGNQPQHF. The CDR3 region has the DNA TGTGCCAGCAGTTTCACGTCGGGCAATCAGCCCCAGCATTTT.